This is a list of T cell receptor beta chains from one sample in a study of neurological immune-mediated disorders. One entry per CDR3 protein, called by TCRdb with MiXCR from the 5' RACE reads. The repertoire holds 65,000 to 90,000 distinct CDR3 sequences, with 4% to 6% as singletons. Sequencing was performed on PBMCs. Receptor source: a woman in her twenties or thirties with multiple sclerosis. CDR3s include the opening cysteine and the closing phenylalanine or tryptophan. D genes are given only for firm matches. The size entry is marked missing in some rows and otherwise reads once, few, many or a size class.

TRBJ2-5,many,NA,TRBV10-3,TGTGCCATCAGTGAGATACTGACAGAGACCCAGTACTTC,CAISEILTETQYF
TRBJ2-5,many,TRBD1,TRBV5-1,TGCGCCAGCAGCTTGGGGGACAGGTCAGAGACCCAGTACTTC,CASSLGDRSETQYF
TRBJ2-3,few,NA,TRBV20-1,TGCAGTGCCTTCGGGACAGATACGCAGTATTTT,CSAFGTDTQYF
TRBJ2-3,many,NA,TRBV12-3/TRBV12-4,TGTGCCAGCAGACCTACGTCCACAGATACGCAGTATTTT,CASRPTSTDTQYF
TRBJ2-5,many,NA,TRBV10-3,TGTGCCATCAGTGAGTCGTCACAGGGAGAGACCCAGTACTTC,CAISESSQGETQYF
TRBJ1-1,many,NA,TRBV5-1,TGCGCCAGCAGCCAACAGCCGAACACTGAAGCTTTCTTT,CASSQQPNTEAFF
TRBJ2-3,many,NA,TRBV24-1,TGTGCCACCAGTGATGGAGCCTTTGGAGATACGCAGTATTTT,CATSDGAFGDTQYF
TRBJ2-3,few,TRBD1,TRBV25-1,TGTGCCAGCTGGGACAGTCGCACAGATACGCAGTATTTT,CASWDSRTDTQYF
TRBJ2-7,many,TRBD1,TRBV7-6,TGTGCCAGCAGCTCCCTCCCGGGACAGGGAGTCTACGAGCAGTACTTC,CASSSLPGQGVYEQYF
TRBJ2-1,many,TRBD2,TRBV10-3,TGTGCCATCAGGGGGGGGAGTGTCCTTTACAATGAGCAGTTCTTC,CAIRGGSVLYNEQFF
TRBJ1-6,many,TRBD1,TRBV7-9,TGTGCCAGCAGCCTTGGACAGGGGTCGGCCCTCCACTTT,CASSLGQGSALHF
TRBJ1-1,many,NA,TRBV15,TGTGCCACCAGCAGAGATGCAGGGGACACTGAAGCTTTCTTT,CATSRDAGDTEAFF
TRBJ2-5,many,TRBD2,TRBV7-9,TGTGCCAGCAGCTTAGCGCGGGGACTAGCGGGAGTTCGACAAGAGACCCAGTACTTC,CASSLARGLAGVRQETQYF
TRBJ2-1,NA,TRBD1,TRBV5-1,TGCGCCAGCAGCTTCCGGGACAGCGGCTACAATGAGCAGTTCTTC,CASSFRDSGYNEQFF
TRBJ1-4,many,NA,TRBV11-2,TGTGCCAGCAGCAAGGGCCTTTCCGGGTCATCTAATGAAAAACTGTTTTTT,CASSKGLSGSSNEKLFF
TRBJ2-5,many,TRBD2,TRBV12-3/TRBV12-4,TGTGCCAGCAGTCCGGGGTGGGGAGCTAGCGGCCAAGAGACCCAGTACTTC,CASSPGWGASGQETQYF
TRBJ2-1,many,NA,TRBV7-8,TGTGCCAGCAGCATCCAAGGGAACAATGAGCAGTTCTTC,CASSIQGNNEQFF
TRBJ2-3,many,TRBD2,TRBV12-3/TRBV12-4,TGTGCCAGCAGTGCGACTAGCGGGGGCTTTAGCACAGATACGCAGTATTTT,CASSATSGGFSTDTQYF
TRBJ2-7,many,NA,TRBV9,TGTGCCAGCAGCGTGACCCCCGAGCAGTACTTC,CASSVTPEQYF
TRBJ2-1,few,NA,TRBV20-1,TGCAGTGCTAGGTCCCTGTCTAGCTCCTACAATGAGCAGTTCTTC,CSARSLSSSYNEQFF
TRBJ2-1,many,NA,TRBV3-1,TGTGCCAGCAGCCACTCGCCCTCCTACAATGAGCAGTTCTTC,CASSHSPSYNEQFF
TRBJ2-1,NA,TRBD1,TRBV9,TGTGCCAGCAGCGCAGGGGGCGTTTATTACAATGAGCAGTTCTTC,CASSAGGVYYNEQFF
TRBJ1-5,many,NA,TRBV18,TGTGCCAGCTCACCGCGGGCGGGGATAGGGAATCAGCCCCAGCATTTT,CASSPRAGIGNQPQHF
TRBJ1-2,many,NA,TRBV5-1,TGCGCCAGCAGCTTGGATCAGGGAAGGAGCTATGGCTACACCTTC,CASSLDQGRSYGYTF
TRBJ2-2,many,NA,TRBV11-2,TGTGCCAGCAGCCGGGACTGGAACACCGGGGAGCTGTTTTTT,CASSRDWNTGELFF
TRBJ1-1,many,NA,TRBV12-5,TGTGCTAGTGGTTTGGTACGAGGAGGGGGTTTCACTGAAGCTTTCTTT,CASGLVRGGGFTEAFF
TRBJ2-1,many,TRBD2,TRBV7-9,TGTGCCAGCAGCACGGGACTAGCTGGAGACAATGAGCAGTTCTTC,CASSTGLAGDNEQFF